These 24 T cell receptor beta chains originate from one sample sequenced in a study of identical twins (dated by TCRdb to the mid-2010s). Receptor amplification or capture employed 5' RACE. TCRdb records Illumina HiSeq 2000 as the sequencer. The raw public data were reprocessed by TCRdb itself: fastp quality trimming at Q25, MiXCR clonotype calling, in-frame beta chains only. One record per CDR3 amino acid sequence lists the most common genes and DNA. The sample table holds 400,000 to 600,000 distinct CDR3 sequences, of which around 24% were seen once. The ten largest make up about 0.48% of the sample. These data were also filed under a second study, of yellow fever vaccine responses in identical twins.

Material: CD4+ T cells sorted from blood. These receptors came from a woman younger than 30 in good health.

This clonotype is a singleton in its sample. The chain has TRBV27 and TRBJ2-5; TRBD1 aligns across 8 bases. Germline CDR1 MNHEY, CDR2 SMNVEV (reference sequence). The CDR3 spans 15 residues. V gave up 4 bases and J gave up 1 base; unmatched junction bases: 5. CDR3 sequence: CASSSRGQGQETQYF. CDR3 DNA sequence: TGTGCCAGCAGTTCCAGAGGACAGGGCCAAGAGACCCAGTACTTC.

This clonotype was seen only a few times. The chain couples TRBV7-8 to TRBJ2-1; 10 nucleotides line up with TRBD1. CDR3 length: 18 residues. The ends lost 6 bases at V and 0 bases at J; junction bases unmatched: 11. The germline gives CDR1 SGHVS, CDR2 FQNEAQ. The CDR3 DNA reads TGTGCCAGCAGAATAAGGACAGGGGGGAAAAGCTCCTACAATGAGCAGTTCTTC. This sequence encodes CASRIRTGGKSSYNEQFF. The full variable domain, its missing parts supplied by reference TRBV7-8 and TRBJ2-1, is GAGVSQSPRYKVAKRGQDVALRCDPISGHVSLFWYQQALGQGPEFLTYFQNEAQLDKSGLPSDRFFAERPEGSVSTLKIQRTQQEDSAVYLCASRIRTGGKSSYNEQFFGPGTRLTVL.

There are a few counts of this clonotype. The rearrangement links TRBV4-1 to TRBJ2-1; 10 bases match TRBD2. Germline V CDR1 and CDR2: MGHRA, YSYEKL. The trim removed 1 base at V and 12 bases at J, leaving 0 bases unmatched. The CDR3 length is 12 residues. Here the CDR3 DNA reads TGCGCCAGCAGCCAAGGACTAGCGGGGCAGTTCTTC. Amino acid sequence: CASSQGLAGQFF.

The chain carries TRBV5-1 and TRBJ2-3, with 9 bases aligning to TRBD2. The junction had 7 bases not matched to a gene; V was cut back by 0 bases and J by 2 bases. Germline V gene data show CDR1 as SGHRS and CDR2 as YFSETQ. CDR3 length: 17 residues. CDR3 amino acids: CASSLGSLAGNTDTQYF. The CDR3, as DNA: TGCGCCAGCAGCTTGGGTAGCCTAGCGGGAAACACAGATACGCAGTATTTT.

The chain links TRBV20-1 to TRBJ2-3; D not resolved. CDR3 length equals 12 residues. The germline V gene encodes CDR1 DFQATT and CDR2 SNEGSKA (reference sequence). Trimming cost V 7 bases and J 1 base, with 9 bases left between them. CDR3 bases: TGCAGTGATAAGTATGGCACAGATACGCAGTATTTT. Translating it yields CSDKYGTDTQYF.

The chain employs TRBV6-1 and TRBJ2-3; no clear D. Germline V CDR1 and CDR2: MNHNS, SASEGT. CDR3 size: 16 residues. Deletions cut 2 bases from V and 0 bases from J, with 12 bases between. The CDR3 sequence is CASSESAAKSTDTQYF. CDR3 nucleotide sequence: TGTGCCAGCAGTGAAAGTGCGGCCAAAAGCACAGATACGCAGTATTTT.

This clonotype occurred a few times. The chain carries TRBV6-5 and TRBJ2-3; maybe TRBD2 (6 bases). V was shortened by 2 bases and J by 3 bases, with 15 bases between the two germline ends. CDR1 is MNHEY and CDR2 is SVGAGI in the germline V gene. This CDR3 is 16 amino acids long. Here the CDR3 DNA reads TGTGCCAGCAGTTACGAGCGGTTAGCGGCAACAGATACGCAGTATTTT. It codes for CASSYERLAATDTQYF.

This clonotype turned up a few times. This chain links TRBV15 with TRBJ2-3, with D unclear. CDR1 is LNHNV, CDR2 YYDKDF, per germline (reference sequence). This CDR3 spans 13 amino acids. V gave up 1 base and J gave up 3 bases, with 5 bases separating them. The DNA of the CDR3 is TGTGCCACCAGCAGAGTGTATACAGATACGCAGTATTTT. Its translation: CATSRVYTDTQYF.

This clonotype turned up a few times. The chain joins TRBV11-2 to TRBJ2-5; TRBD2 aligns across 9 bases. The length of the CDR3 is 15 residues. Germline V gene lookup returns CDR1 SGHAT and CDR2 FQNNGV. The V and J ends lost 3 bases and 5 bases, in that order; junction bases with no gene match: 7. The CDR3, as DNA: TGTGCCAGCAGCTTCTCGCGGGGGGGCCGGGAGACCCAGTACTTC. It translates to CASSFSRGGRETQYF.

This clonotype was detected ten times or more. V usage is TRBV2 and J usage is TRBJ1-4; 9 bases are a match to TRBD1. V dropped 6 bases and J dropped 11; count of bases not matched to a gene: 10. Germline V gene data show CDR1 as SNHLY and CDR2 as FYNNEI. The CDR3 has 14 amino acids. CDR3 loop: CASSMLPGQGKLFF. The CDR3 DNA sequence: TGTGCCAGCAGCATGCTCCCGGGACAGGGTAAACTGTTTTTT.

The table lists this clonotype with many counts. V is TRBV9 and J is TRBJ2-3, with 8 positions matching TRBD1. The germline V gene has CDR1 SGDLS and CDR2 YYNGEE. The CDR3 covers 15 residues. Losses at the gene ends were 4 bases for V and 3 bases for J; bases not matched to a gene: 7. The DNA of the CDR3 is TGTGCCAGCAGCCTCGCAGGGGGCCGTACAGATACGCAGTATTTT. This translates into CASSLAGGRTDTQYF. The variable domain in full, with the rest retrieved from reference TRBV9 and TRBJ2-3, is DSGVTQTPKHLITATGQRVTLRCSPRSGDLSVYWYQQSLDQGLQFLIQYYNGEERAKGNILERFSAQQFPDLHSELNLSSLELGDSALYFCASSLAGGRTDTQYFGPGTRLTVL.

This rearrangement joins TRBV18 to TRBJ2-1; 9 bases fit TRBD1. The germline V gene has CDR1 KGHSH and CDR2 LQKENI. V lost 6 bases, J lost 9 bases, and 12 bases stayed unmatched. The CDR3 runs 15 residues. The DNA for the CDR3 is TGTGCCAGCTCCGGTGGGACAGGGTATTCGGGTGAGCAGTTCTTC. Residues: CASSGGTGYSGEQFF.

The V call is TRBV25-1, the J call TRBJ2-7; 7 bases fit TRBD1. The V gene end was trimmed by 8 bases and the J gene end by 3 bases; junction bases not matched to a gene: 10. CDR1 and CDR2 from the germline V gene are MGHDK and SYGVNS. The CDR3 runs to 14 residues. The CDR3 spells CASGQTGKFYEQYF. The DNA for the CDR3 is TGTGCCAGCGGCCAGACAGGGAAGTTCTACGAGCAGTACTTC.

At least ten counts were recorded for this clonotype. In DNA, the CDR3 is TGTGCCAGCAGCGTATACCGACTAGCGGGAGACCCCACTGTCACGGATACGCAGTATTTT. Translated, it gives CASSVYRLAGDPTVTDTQYF. V gene TRBV5-6 combines with J gene TRBJ2-3; 12 bases map to TRBD2. The CDR3 is 20 residues long. Unmatched junction bases numbered 21, after V lost 4 bases and J lost 6 bases. Germline CDR1 and CDR2: SGHDT and YYEEEE.

This clonotype was counted between two and nine times. CDR3 DNA: TGTGCCAGCAGCGAAAGGCAGGGGGCGGTTTACGAGCAGTACGTC. Amino acid sequence: CASSERQGAVYEQYV. The chain is built from TRBV21-1 and TRBJ2-7; TRBD1 is the table's D call and was not checked against the DNA. TRBV21-1 is tagged as a pseudogene. The CDR3 is made up of 15 amino acids.

The V call is TRBV24-1, the J call TRBJ2-7; D is perhaps TRBD1 or TRBD2 (7 bases each). Looked up from germline, CDR1 is KGHDR and CDR2 is SFDVKD. This CDR3 is built from 16 residues. V was clipped by 0 bases and J by 5 bases, with 16 bases between them. CDR3 in amino acids: CATSDLAVRGGHEQYF. The CDR3 coding sequence is TGTGCCACCAGTGATTTGGCGGTCAGGGGGGGCCACGAGCAGTACTTC.

This clonotype was seen at least ten times. The V call is TRBV15, the J call TRBJ2-7, with D unresolved. V shed 1 base and J shed 4 bases, with 14 bases lying between them. The CDR3 has 15 amino acids. Germline loops: CDR1 LNHNV, CDR2 YYDKDF (reference sequence). CDR3: CATSRVFGRSYEQYF. The CDR3 DNA is TGTGCCACCAGCAGAGTCTTTGGCAGGTCTTACGAGCAGTACTTC.

This clonotype has only a few counts. This CDR3 reads CASSSRDREETQYF. CDR3 nucleotide sequence: TGTGCCAGCAGCTCACGGGACAGGGAAGAGACCCAGTACTTC. The J gene is TRBJ2-5, the V gene TRBV7-9; 9 nucleotides line up with TRBD1. Germline CDR1 is SEHNR and CDR2 is FQNEAQ (reference sequence). The CDR3 loop spans 14 amino acids. V shed 4 bases, J shed 3 bases, and the junction held 3 bases outside the gene matches.

The J gene is TRBJ2-3, the V gene TRBV28, with a possible D match to TRBD1 (6 bases). The CDR3 runs 12 residues. Per the germline V gene, CDR1 is MDHEN and CDR2 is SYDVKM. With 5 bases removed from V and 8 bases from J, the gap between germline ends came to 11 bases. The CDR3 region is CASSLLGATQYF. As DNA, the CDR3 is TGTGCCAGCAGTCTCCTGGGGGCTACGCAGTATTTT. Looking up the rest from reference TRBV28 and TRBJ2-3 gives the full variable domain: DVKVTQSSRYLVKRTGEKVFLECVQDMDHENMFWYRQDPGLGLRLIYFSYDVKMKEKGDIPEGYSVSREKKERFSLILESASTNQTSMYLCASSLLGATQYFGPGTRLTVL.

The sample holds a few counts of this clonotype. The chain links TRBV12-3 or TRBV12-4 to TRBJ1-1, with no clear D. The CDR3 sequence is 15 residues long. V lost 3 bases, J lost 2 bases, and 13 bases lay in between. CDR3 loop: CASSLGSTINTEAFF. DNA of the CDR3: TGTGCCAGCAGTTTGGGCAGTACGATTAACACTGAAGCTTTCTTT.

The CDR3 spells CASRARSGINTGELFF. CDR3 sequence (DNA): TGTGCCAGCAGGGCCAGGAGTGGGATCAACACCGGGGAGCTGTTTTTT. V usage is TRBV2 and J usage is TRBJ2-2, with unresolved D. Per germline, CDR1 SNHLY and CDR2 FYNNEI. The V and J ends lost 6 bases and 2 bases respectively, with 16 bases between them. The CDR3 runs to 16 residues.

The rearrangement joins TRBV7-6 to TRBJ2-5, with unresolved D. Germline V gene lookup returns CDR1 SGHVS and CDR2 FNYEAQ. The CDR3 spans 15 residues. The V end lost 5 bases, the J end lost 5 bases, and 18 bases lay between the germline ends. The CDR3 nucleotides read TGTGCCAGCAGCCCCCGGCCCTTGGGCGTGGAGACCCAGTACTTC. It codes for CASSPRPLGVETQYF.

J is TRBJ2-7 and V is TRBV19, with TRBD1 as a possible D gene (5 bases). Germline CDR1 and CDR2: LNHDA and SQIVND (reference sequence). V lost 8 bases and J 2 bases, leaving 16 bases between the germline ends. The CDR3 extends over 14 amino acids. The CDR3 DNA reads as TGTGCCAGTCGAGAGACAGCAAGTACCTACGAGCAGTACTTC. Translating it yields CASRETASTYEQYF. Full variable domain (rest looked up from reference TRBV19 and TRBJ2-7): DGGITQSPKYLFRKEGQNVTLSCEQNLNHDAMYWYRQDPGQGLRLIYYSQIVNDFQKGDIAEGYSVSREKKESFPLTVTSAQKNPTAFYLCASRETASTYEQYFGPGTRLTVT.

The rearrangement joins TRBV4-1 to TRBJ2-1; 10 bases line up with TRBD2. V dropped 6 bases and J dropped 8; count of bases not matched to a gene: 10. This CDR3 region has 15 residues. Germline V gene lookup returns CDR1 MGHRA and CDR2 YSYEKL. The CDR3: CASRVSGGAGDEQFF. The CDR3 nucleotides are TGCGCCAGCAGAGTAAGCGGGGGGGCCGGGGATGAGCAGTTCTTC.